The clone carrying this TCR beta chain has a single count. Its antigen is still unknown. The data belong to a study of spatial heterogeneity in lung cancer. In the study overall: Alpha-chain sequences were consistently detected less often than beta-chain sequences.

Broader study findings: Follow-up blood showed ubiquitous expanded tumor TCRs less than blood at resection did.

Unique molecular identifiers, one per molecule, were present on every TCR cDNA molecule. Via MiXCR, TCRdb re-called the 5' RACE reads, giving one row per CDR3 protein. Altogether tens of thousands of distinct CDR3 sequences are present, more than 10% being singletons, with the ten largest covering under 7.5%. Sample time point: sample taken at primary tumor resection. Material for sequencing was whole RNA from tumor, nontumor lung or frozen PBMC, left unsorted. Samples came from roughly 75 TRACERx patients with untreated early-stage lung cancer. Sequencing used PBMCs, obtained at surgery. This TCR came from a male donor with early-stage non-small cell lung cancer.

Here the CDR3 DNA reads TGTGCCAGCAGCCCTAGCGGGAGGGCCCCTGATGAGCAGTTCTTC. This translates into CASSPSGRAPDEQFF. The rearrangement uses TRBV7-9 and TRBJ2-1, with 12 bases identical to TRBD2. This CDR3 spans 15 amino acids. The V and J ends lost 5 bases and 8 bases, in that order; junction bases with no gene match: 7. Germline loops: CDR1 SEHNR, CDR2 FQNEAQ (reference sequence).